One and the same sample provided the 16 T cell receptor beta chains below, sequenced in a study of blood T cell repertoires in COVID-19. Measured with immunoSEQ multiplex PCR; TCRdb has only the in-frame clones, and not every one. The repertoire holds 60,000 or so clones, with 65% to 85% as singletons. The sequencing sample was made of peripheral blood. These receptors were obtained from a human donor in a cohort sampled during active COVID-19.

V and J are TRBV28 and TRBJ2-1; 9 bases map to TRBD1. After removal of 7 bases from V and 0 bases from J, the junction contained 7 bases not matched to a gene. This CDR3 has 16 residues. In germline, CDR1 is MDHEN, CDR2 SYDVKM. In DNA, the CDR3 is TGTGCCAGCAATGGACAGGGGTTTAGCTCCTACAATGAGCAGTTCTTC. This encodes CASNGQGFSSYNEQFF.

The chain joins TRBV5-1 to TRBJ2-3; weak D call: TRBD1 (6 bases). There are 14 residues in the CDR3. V was trimmed by 10 bases and J by 0 bases, leaving 15 bases between them. Germline V lookup: CDR1 SGHRS, CDR2 YFSETQ. The chain's CDR3 is CASQRGGSTDTQYF. The DNA of the CDR3 is TGCGCCTCCCAGCGAGGGGGAAGCACAGATACGCAGTATTTT.

V and J are TRBV18 and TRBJ1-1; weak D call: TRBD1 (6 bases). The germline CDR1 and CDR2 sequences are KGHSH and LQKENI. The CDR3 length is 14 residues. The germline V and J ends were trimmed by 3 bases and 0 bases, with 8 bases remaining between them. CDR3 sequence reads: CASSPGHLNTEAFF. The CDR3 nucleotides are TGTGCCAGCTCACCGGGACACTTGAACACTGAAGCTTTCTTT.

The genes are TRBV19 and TRBJ1-5; 10 nucleotides match TRBD1. With 5 bases clipped from V and 7 bases from J, the junction kept 8 bases outside the gene matches. The CDR3 runs 15 residues. Germline V lookup: CDR1 LNHDA, CDR2 SQIVND (reference sequence). CDR3 DNA: TGTGCCAGTAGTTCCTCGACAGGGGGCCAACAGCCCCAGCATTTT. Its translation: CASSSSTGGQQPQHF.

The V gene is TRBV2, the J gene TRBJ1-2; D possibly corresponds to TRBD1 (6 bases). There are 13 residues in the CDR3. V was trimmed by 3 bases and J by 4 bases, leaving 9 bases between them. The V gene's germline CDR1 is SNHLY and CDR2 FYNNEI. Here the CDR3 DNA reads TGTGCCAGCAGTGAGACAGGTCCCTATGGCTACACCTTC. Its translation is CASSETGPYGYTF. Looking up the rest from reference TRBV2 and TRBJ1-2 gives the full variable domain: EPEVTQTPSHQVTQMGQEVILRCVPISNHLYFYWYRQILGQKVEFLVSFYNNEISEKSEIFDDQFSVERPDGSNFTLKIRSTKLEDSAMYFCASSETGPYGYTFGSGTRLTVV.

The V call is TRBV12-5, the J call TRBJ2-6, with a weak D call TRBD1 (5 bases). CDR1 and CDR2 (germline): LGHNT, FRNRAP. The germline V and J ends were trimmed by 0 bases and 0 bases, with 12 bases remaining between them. This CDR3 has 18 residues. The CDR3 region is CASGLVSQGFSGANVLTF. DNA of the CDR3: TGTGCTAGTGGTTTGGTAAGTCAGGGTTTCTCTGGGGCCAACGTCCTGACTTTC.

This clone appeared a few times. The rearrangement uses TRBV6-1 and TRBJ1-5; D gene unclear. Germline V CDR1 and CDR2: MNHNS, SASEGT. Trimming pared 3 bases from V and 6 bases from J, leaving 15 bases between. The CDR3 has 15 amino acids. For the CDR3, the DNA is TGTGCCAGCAGTGACCTTCGAGGCGTTATTCAGCCCCAGCATTTT. Translated: CASSDLRGVIQPQHF.

This chain connects TRBV5-1 to TRBJ1-2, with D hard to call. V was shortened by 4 bases and J by 8 bases, with 15 bases between the two germline ends. The CDR3 consists of 13 residues. CDR1 is SGHRS, CDR2 YFSETQ, per germline. CDR3 DNA: TGCGCCAGCAGCCTGGACGGTACTTTAGGCTACACCTTC. Its protein is CASSLDGTLGYTF. The full variable domain, rest sourced from reference TRBV5-1 and TRBJ1-2, is KAGVTQTPRYLIKTRGQQVTLSCSPISGHRSVSWYQQTPGQGLQFLFEYFSETQRNKGNFPGRFSGRQFSNSRSEMNVSTLELGDSALYLCASSLDGTLGYTFGSGTRLTVV.

This chain links TRBV3-1 (or the pseudogene TRBV3-2) with TRBJ1-1; D is perhaps TRBD1 (6 bases). Trimming shortened V by 3 bases and J by 6 bases, and 8 bases separated the two germline ends. The germline gives CDR1 LGHDT, CDR2 YNNKEL (reference sequence). CDR3 size: 12 residues. The CDR3, as DNA: TGTGCCAGCAGCCAGGACAGCTCTGAAGCTTTCTTT. Translated: CASSQDSSEAFF.

The chain couples TRBV6-5 to TRBJ1-5, with D possibly being TRBD1 (5 bases). Trimming stripped 7 bases from V and 7 bases from J, with 14 bases between. CDR1 and CDR2 from the germline V gene are MNHEY and SVGAGI. This CDR3 contains 13 residues. The CDR3 nucleotides are TGTGCCAGCAAGGGAACAGGTGGCCAGCCCCAGCATTTT. Protein: CASKGTGGQPQHF.

The chain recombines TRBV27 with TRBJ2-6; D perhaps matches TRBD1 (5 bases). The V end lost 6 bases, the J end lost 0 bases, and 12 bases lay between the germline ends. The CDR3 extends over 16 amino acids. Germline values: CDR1 MNHEY, CDR2 SMNVEV (reference sequence). This chain's CDR3 is CASSPQVISGANVLTF. The CDR3 bases are TGTGCCAGCAGCCCACAGGTGATCTCTGGGGCCAACGTCCTGACTTTC.

This rearrangement joins TRBV28 to TRBJ2-1; perhaps TRBD1 as D (6 bases). Germline CDR1 and CDR2: MDHEN and SYDVKM. The CDR3 covers 14 residues. V lost 5 bases and J lost 3, with 11 bases in between. The CDR3 DNA follows: TGTGCCAGCAGTGTTGGGGGCCTCTACAATGAGCAGTTCTTC. Amino acids: CASSVGGLYNEQFF.

The rearrangement uses TRBV29-1 and TRBJ1-1; D is possibly TRBD1 (5 bases). V was clipped by 5 bases and J by 5 bases, with 18 bases between them. CDR1 is SQVTM and CDR2 is ANQGSEA in the germline V gene. CDR3 length: 14 residues. CDR3 in DNA: TGCAGCGTTTTGGGCGGGACCGGGAGTACTGAAGCTTTCTTT. It encodes CSVLGGTGSTEAFF. Combining the CDR3 with reference TRBV29-1 and TRBJ1-1 gives the whole variable domain SAVISQKPSRDICQRGTSLTIQCQVDSQVTMMFWYRQQPGQSLTLIATANQGSEATYESGFVIDKFPISRPNLTFSTLTVSNMSPEDSSIYLCSVLGGTGSTEAFFGQGTRLTVV.

V usage is TRBV5-1 and J usage is TRBJ2-3; 7 bases map to TRBD1. Germline CDR1 reads SGHRS; CDR2 reads YFSETQ. This CDR3 region has 15 residues. With V trimmed by 0 bases and J by 5 bases, 6 bases remained unmatched. CDR3 bases: TGCGCCAGCAGCTTGGACAGGGGTATTGGAGATACGCAGTATTTT. Its protein product is CASSLDRGIGDTQYF.

The chain joins TRBV3-1 (or the pseudogene TRBV3-2) to TRBJ1-4, with D perhaps TRBD1 (5 bases). CDR1 and CDR2 (germline): LGHDT, YNNKEL (reference sequence). Trimming took 2 bases from V and 3 from J, leaving 10 bases between them. The CDR3 runs to 15 residues. The CDR3 loop is CASSQFTGANEKLFF. The CDR3 DNA sequence: TGTGCCAGCAGCCAATTCACAGGTGCTAATGAAAAACTGTTTTTT.

Only one count was recorded for this clone. The chain is built from TRBV15 and TRBJ2-1; tentative D call: TRBD2 (5 bases). CDR3 length: 12 residues. Looked up from germline, CDR1 is LNHNV and CDR2 is YYDKDF (reference sequence). V was clipped by 3 bases and J by 12 bases, with 12 bases between them. The CDR3 here is CATSRNAGGQFF. The CDR3 DNA is TGTGCCACCAGCAGGAACGCGGGTGGGCAGTTCTTC.